Included here is one T cell receptor beta chain sequence, with context. These data originate in a study of blood T cell repertoires in COVID-19. Germline CDR1 is KGHSH and CDR2 is LQKENI. Trimming took off 4 bases at V and 0 bases at J, with 13 bases between the two ends. The CDR3 is 16 residues long. The assay was immunoSEQ multiplex PCR, and TCRdb's table has in-frame clones only and misses some. In the table there are tens of thousands of clones, approximately 77% of which are singletons. This receptor was identified in a man aged 65 to 79 with COVID-19, enrolled during active disease. Sequencing was done on a sample of peripheral blood. The gene calls are TRBV18 and TRBJ1-3, with D maybe TRBD1 (5 bases). The CDR3 DNA follows: TGTGCCAGCTCACAAACAGGTCCAAGCTCTGGAAACACCATATATTTT. This gives the protein CASSQTGPSSGNTIYF.